Presented here are 18 T cell receptor beta chains from one specimen sequenced in a study of cytomegalovirus exposure and HLA in healthy donors. Some clones are missing from TCRdb's copy, which holds only in-frame ones; the method was immunoSEQ multiplex PCR. The sample has 50,000 to 65,000 clones; 75% to 90% are singletons. The sample consisted of PBMCs. These receptors were obtained from a woman under 30 in good health and CMV-seronegative.

The chain uses TRBV6-5 and TRBJ1-2; 8 nucleotides align to TRBD1. The CDR3 sequence is 15 residues long. CDR1 and CDR2 (germline): MNHEY, SVGAGI. The junction had 8 bases not matched to a gene; V was cut back by 4 bases and J by 4 bases. The CDR3 sequence: CASSSLAGGVYGYTF. Written as DNA, the CDR3 is TGTGCCAGCAGTTCCCTGGCAGGGGGCGTCTATGGCTACACCTTC.

The chain links TRBV19 to TRBJ2-7, with TRBD2 identical over 7 bases. Trimming took 4 bases from V and 0 from J; bases not matched to a gene: 3. Germline V lookup: CDR1 LNHDA, CDR2 SQIVND (reference sequence). This CDR3 has 14 amino acids. CDR3 protein: CASSRGGSSYEQYF. CDR3 DNA: TGTGCCAGTAGTAGGGGGGGGTCCTCCTACGAGCAGTACTTC.

This CDR3 is CASSLRNGRNQPQHF. CDR3 nucleotide sequence: TGTGCCAGCAGTTTAAGGAACGGCAGGAATCAGCCCCAGCATTTT. The chain joins TRBV27 to TRBJ1-5, with unresolved D. This CDR3 has 15 residues. Trimming removed 2 bases at V and 4 bases at J, with 12 bases between. Germline V gene sequence: CDR1 MNHEY, CDR2 SMNVEV (reference sequence).

To note about this clone: Since the CDR3 does not end with the conserved phenylalanine or tryptophan, this likely comes from a read error. No DNA is shown, since the ends of the CDR3 on it are uncertain; the CDR3 is the one TCRdb lists. The V call is TRBV28, the J call TRBJ1-2; the tabulated D call, TRBD1, remains unverified against the DNA. The CDR3 contains 15 residues when both ends are counted. Germline assignment: CDR1 MDHEN and CDR2 SYDVKM. The CDR3 is CASSPYLGQRGLAIL.

The chain uses TRBV6-5 and TRBJ1-3; D uncertain. CDR3 size: 15 residues. Germline values: CDR1 MNHEY, CDR2 SVGAGI. Trimming left V 2 bases short and J 2 bases short, with 10 bases between. The CDR3 here is CASSYLAGPGNTIYF. Written as DNA, the CDR3 is TGTGCCAGCAGTTACCTTGCGGGTCCTGGAAACACCATATATTTT.

The chain employs TRBV19 and TRBJ2-5; D unresolved. The CDR3 consists of 14 residues. Germline CDR1 reads LNHDA; CDR2 reads SQIVND (reference sequence). The V end was cut by 2 bases, the J end by 2 bases, with 9 bases between. The CDR3 bases are TGTGCCAGTAGTATACGGCCAGGTCAAGAGACCCAGTACTTC. It is translated as CASSIRPGQETQYF. Drawing the rest from reference TRBV19 and TRBJ2-5, the complete variable domain is DGGITQSPKYLFRKEGQNVTLSCEQNLNHDAMYWYRQDPGQGLRLIYYSQIVNDFQKGDIAEGYSVSREKKESFPLTVTSAQKNPTAFYLCASSIRPGQETQYFGPGTRLLVL.

The chain carries TRBV6-5 and TRBJ2-1; a possible D gene is TRBD1 (6 bases). V lost 9 bases, J lost 3 bases, and 12 bases lay in between. The V gene's germline CDR1 is MNHEY and CDR2 SVGAGI. This CDR3 comprises 13 residues. The CDR3 region has the DNA TGTGCCAGTAGGACAGTAAACTACAATGAGCAGTTCTTC. Translated: CASRTVNYNEQFF.

The chain links TRBV25-1 to TRBJ2-7, with 7 positions matching TRBD2. Germline CDR1 reads MGHDK; CDR2 reads SYGVNS. Trimming took 4 bases from V and 3 from J; bases not matched to a gene: 9. CDR3 size: 15 residues. The CDR3 region is CASSASPRGSYEQYF. DNA of the CDR3: TGTGCCAGCAGTGCCTCGCCGCGGGGGAGCTACGAGCAGTACTTC.

This chain joins TRBV28 and TRBJ1-2; 7 bases are shared with TRBD1. The CDR3 has 15 residues. Germline V CDR1 and CDR2: MDHEN, SYDVKM. With 3 bases clipped from V and 3 bases from J, the junction kept 7 bases outside the gene matches. DNA of the CDR3: TGTGCCAGCAGTTTCACAGGGGCCCACCACTATGGCTACACCTTC. This sequence encodes CASSFTGAHHYGYTF.

The chain carries TRBV5-6 and TRBJ1-5, with D perhaps TRBD1 (5 bases). This CDR3 spans 13 amino acids. V dropped 3 bases and J dropped 5 bases, with 9 bases sitting between them. Looked up from germline, CDR1 is SGHDT and CDR2 is YYEEEE. The CDR3 nucleotides are TGTGCCAGCAGCTGGGGCGCGGATCAGCCCCAGCATTTT. Translated: CASSWGADQPQHF.

The genes are TRBV27 and TRBJ2-7, with 7 bases fitting TRBD1. The CDR3 extends over 17 amino acids. The V and J ends lost 7 bases and 3 bases, in that order; junction bases with no gene match: 18. The germline V gene encodes CDR1 MNHEY and CDR2 SMNVEV (reference sequence). The DNA for the CDR3 is TGTGCCAGCACCGGTAAATCTCCGACAGGGCCCATCTACGAGCAGTACTTC. Protein: CASTGKSPTGPIYEQYF.

The chain employs TRBV7-9 and TRBJ1-4; a possible D gene is TRBD1 (6 bases). The CDR3 contains 18 residues. CDR1 SEHNR and CDR2 FQNEAQ come from the germline V gene (reference sequence). The V end lost 5 bases, the J end lost 1 base, and 20 bases lay between the germline ends. The CDR3 DNA reads TGTGCCAGCAGCCGAGTTCGGGGACACATTATAACTAATGAAAAACTGTTTTTT. This codes for CASSRVRGHIITNEKLFF.

The chain combines TRBV19 with TRBJ2-2; 12 positions match TRBD1. Per germline, CDR1 LNHDA and CDR2 SQIVND (reference sequence). This CDR3 has 17 residues. V was clipped by 5 bases and J by 6 bases; unmatched bases: 10. The CDR3 sequence is CASSPRDRGRRAGELFF. The CDR3 DNA sequence: TGTGCCAGTAGTCCGAGGGACAGGGGGCGACGGGCCGGGGAGCTGTTTTTT.

The V and J genes are TRBV27 and TRBJ1-1; TRBD1 aligns across 7 bases. CDR3 size: 14 residues. With 4 bases clipped from V and 7 bases from J, the junction kept 9 bases outside the gene matches. Germline assignment: CDR1 MNHEY and CDR2 SMNVEV (reference sequence). The CDR3 DNA reads as TGTGCCAGCAGTTCCCGGACAGGCCTGGATGAAGCTTTCTTT. This translates into CASSSRTGLDEAFF.

This chain uses TRBV4-1 with TRBJ2-3; TRBD2 aligns across 9 bases. V was pared by 0 bases and J by 4 bases, with 8 bases of the junction left unmatched. The germline V gene has CDR1 MGHRA and CDR2 YSYEKL. The length of the CDR3 is 17 residues. The CDR3 nucleotides are TGCGCCAGCAGCCAAGATGGGGCGGGAGGGGGGTCAGATACGCAGTATTTT. This encodes CASSQDGAGGGSDTQYF.

This chain uses TRBV5-4 with TRBJ2-7; D unresolved. CDR1 SGHNT and CDR2 YYREEE come from the germline V gene (reference sequence). The ends were cut back, 1 base at V and 5 bases at J, with 10 bases in the middle. The CDR3 is 13 amino acids. The chain's CDR3 is CASSLSWQDEQYF. In DNA, the CDR3 is TGTGCCAGCAGCTTGAGTTGGCAGGACGAGCAGTACTTC.

The rearrangement links TRBV7-8 to TRBJ2-7; possibly TRBD2 for D (6 bases). The V gene lost 1 base and the J gene lost 6 bases, with 13 bases spanning the gap. This CDR3 has 14 residues. Per germline, CDR1 SGHVS and CDR2 FQNEAQ. CDR3 bases: TGTGCCAGCAGCTTAGAGGTGACTAGTGGCGAGCAGTACTTC. Protein product: CASSLEVTSGEQYF.

The genes are TRBV7-2 and TRBJ2-3; possible D gene TRBD1, 5 bases. With 0 bases removed from V and 7 bases from J, the gap between germline ends came to 11 bases. Germline V gene sequence: CDR1 SGHTA, CDR2 FQGNSA. The CDR3 contains 14 residues. CDR3 region: CASSLARAQNTQYF. CDR3 bases: TGTGCCAGCAGCTTAGCCAGGGCTCAGAATACGCAGTATTTT.